This T cell receptor (beta chain) originates from a study of cytomegalovirus exposure and HLA in healthy donors. Study-level findings and limits: The study labeled 150 to 200 TCR beta chains cytomegalovirus-associated. It was assumed in the presence/absence analyses that sequencing depth was roughly uniform across donors. Analysis was carried out at a later point, and it linked a missense DCLRE1C variant to TCR beta V- and J-gene trimming.

Regarding donors, all were healthy bone marrow donors. Germline CDR1 reads MDHEN; CDR2 reads SYDVKM. Trimming stripped 6 bases from V and 5 bases from J, with 22 bases between. The CDR3 is made up of 16 amino acids. In its sample, this clone was seen a few times. No antigen is known for it. Primers: 60 Vbeta forward and 13 Jbeta reverse. Assay: immunoSEQ multiplex PCR; the TCRdb copy retains only in-frame clones and omits some. The data show tens of thousands of clones, with 84% seen just once and 4.5% to 7% held by the top ten. Sequencing was done on a sample of PBMCs. This TCR came from a woman aged 18-29 years in good health and CMV-seropositive. The chain joins TRBV28 to TRBJ1-2; D is possibly TRBD1 (5 bases). CDR3 sequence reads: CASRTVGTQDLYGYTF. The CDR3 nucleotides read TGTGCCAGCAGGACAGTTGGGACTCAGGACTTATATGGCTACACCTTC.